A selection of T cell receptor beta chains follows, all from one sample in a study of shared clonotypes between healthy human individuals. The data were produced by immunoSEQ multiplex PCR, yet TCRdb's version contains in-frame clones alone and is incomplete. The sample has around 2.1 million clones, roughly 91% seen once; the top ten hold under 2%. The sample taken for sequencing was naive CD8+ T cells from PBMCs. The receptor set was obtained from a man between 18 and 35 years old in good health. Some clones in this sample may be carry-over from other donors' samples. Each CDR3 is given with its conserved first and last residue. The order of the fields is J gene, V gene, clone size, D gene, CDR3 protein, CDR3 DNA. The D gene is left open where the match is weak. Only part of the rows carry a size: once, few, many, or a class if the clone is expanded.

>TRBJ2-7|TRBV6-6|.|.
CASSYSDAAYEQYF
TGTGCCAGCAGTTACTCTGACGCAGCCTACGAGCAGTACTTC
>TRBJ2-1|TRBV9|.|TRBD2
CASSGPGLAQWGAVNEQFF
TGTGCCAGCAGCGGTCCGGGACTAGCGCAATGGGGGGCGGTCAATGAGCAGTTCTTC
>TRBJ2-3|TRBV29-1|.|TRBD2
CSKEGRLAGGPYTQYF
TGCAGCAAGGAGGGTCGGCTAGCGGGAGGGCCTTATACGCAGTATTTT
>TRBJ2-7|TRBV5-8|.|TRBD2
CASTPRAGGPETYEQYF
TGTGCCAGCACCCCCCGGGCGGGAGGGCCAGAAACCTACGAGCAGTACTTC
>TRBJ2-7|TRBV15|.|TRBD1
CATTPGTGPYEQYF
TGTGCCACCACTCCCGGGACAGGCCCCTACGAGCAGTACTTC
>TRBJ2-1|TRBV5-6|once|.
CASSFLSGANNEQFF
TGTGCCAGCAGCTTCCTCTCGGGCGCGAACAATGAGCAGTTCTTC
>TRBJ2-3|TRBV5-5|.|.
CASSEGGASSTDTQYF
TGTGCCAGCAGCGAGGGGGGAGCCTCTAGCACAGATACGCAGTATTTT
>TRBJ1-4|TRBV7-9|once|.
CASSLEHPPGKLFF
TGTGCCAGCAGCTTAGAACATCCCCCAGGGAAACTGTTTTTT
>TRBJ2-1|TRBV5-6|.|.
CASSFSLAYNEQFF
TGTGCCAGCAGCTTCAGTCTGGCCTACAATGAGCAGTTCTTC
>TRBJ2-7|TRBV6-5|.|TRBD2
CASSSPDSGPPYEQYF
TGTGCCAGCAGTTCCCCGGATAGCGGGCCACCCTACGAGCAGTACTTC
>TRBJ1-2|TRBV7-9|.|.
CASSPRGFANHGYTF
TGTGCCAGCAGCCCCCGGGGCTTTGCTAACCATGGCTACACCTTC
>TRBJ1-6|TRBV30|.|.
CAWALGRYNSPLHF
TGTGCCTGGGCATTGGGGCGGTATAATTCACCCCTCCACTTT
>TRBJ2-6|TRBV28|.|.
CASSRRPGANVLTF
TGTGCCAGCAGTCGCCGGCCCGGGGCCAACGTCCTGACTTTC
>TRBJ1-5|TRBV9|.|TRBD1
CASSAGQAMVPQHF
TGTGCCAGCAGCGCCGGACAGGCCATGGTGCCCCAGCATTTT
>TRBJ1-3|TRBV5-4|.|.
CASSLAGNTIYF
TGTGCCAGCAGCTTGGCCGGAAACACCATATATTTT
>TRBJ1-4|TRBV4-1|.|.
CASSQNAGNEKLFF
TGCGCCAGCAGCCAAAACGCCGGTAATGAAAAACTGTTTTTT
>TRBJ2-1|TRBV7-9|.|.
CASSLAAGRTNEQFF
TGTGCCAGCAGCTTAGCTGCGGGAAGGACGAATGAGCAGTTCTTC
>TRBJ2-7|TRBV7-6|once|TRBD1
CASSPGQGFYEQYF
TGTGCCAGCAGCCCAGGACAGGGGTTCTACGAGCAGTACTTC
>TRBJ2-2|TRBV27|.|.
CASRVTGGTGELFF
TGTGCCAGCAGGGTCACAGGTGGCACCGGGGAGCTGTTTTTT
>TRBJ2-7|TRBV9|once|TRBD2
CASSVGLAGSYEQYF
TGTGCCAGCAGCGTAGGCCTAGCGGGAAGTTACGAGCAGTACTTC
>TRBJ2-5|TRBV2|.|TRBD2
CASSETSGSRGLQETQYF
TGTGCCAGCAGTGAAACTAGCGGGAGTAGGGGCCTCCAAGAGACCCAGTACTTC
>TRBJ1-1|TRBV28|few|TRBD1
CASSQPQGTNTEAFF
TGTGCCAGCAGTCAACCACAGGGGACCAACACTGAAGCTTTCTTT
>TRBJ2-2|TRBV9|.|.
CASSVERDSNTGELFF
TGTGCCAGCAGCGTAGAGAGGGACTCGAACACCGGGGAGCTGTTTTTT
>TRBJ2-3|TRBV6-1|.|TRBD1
CASVRTGTDTQYF
TGTGCCAGCGTTAGGACAGGGACAGATACGCAGTATTTT
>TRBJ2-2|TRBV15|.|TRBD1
CATRPTGANTGELFF
TGTGCCACCAGGCCGACAGGGGCGAACACCGGGGAGCTGTTTTTT
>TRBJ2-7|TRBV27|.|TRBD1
CASSPAGQGMGEQYF
TGTGCCAGCAGCCCCGCGGGACAGGGGATGGGGGAGCAGTACTTC
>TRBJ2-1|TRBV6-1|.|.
CASSPGGRRYGEQFF
TGTGCCAGCAGTCCTGGTGGGAGAAGGTACGGTGAGCAGTTCTTC
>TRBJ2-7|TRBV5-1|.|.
CASSLDPGGYEQYF
TGCGCCAGCAGTTTGGACCCGGGCGGGTACGAGCAGTACTTC
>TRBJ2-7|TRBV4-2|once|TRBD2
CASSQTASGSYEQYF
TGTGCCAGCAGCCAAACCGCTAGCGGGAGCTACGAGCAGTACTTC
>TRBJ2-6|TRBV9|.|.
CASSVAISSSGANVLTF
TGTGCCAGCAGCGTGGCTATTTCCAGCTCTGGGGCCAACGTCCTGACTTTC
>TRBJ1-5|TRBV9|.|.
CASSTRQDQPQHF
TGTGCCAGCAGCACCCGACAGGATCAGCCCCAGCATTTT